The rows below give T cell receptor beta chains drawn from one sample of a study. TCRdb re-called the 5' RACE reads with MiXCR, one entry per CDR3 protein. The table records roughly 5,500 distinct CDR3 sequences, roughly a third of them present only once. Sequenced material: memory CD4+ T cells sorted from blood. These receptors all stem from a female donor with breast cancer. CDR3s include the opening cysteine and the closing phenylalanine or tryptophan. D genes are given only for firm matches. Expanded clones are given a class, and other clones once, few, many or no size at all.

v_call	clone_size	d_call	j_call	cdr3_aa	cdr3_nt
TRBV5-6	NA	TRBD1	TRBJ1-1	CASSGPTGGTQNTEAFF	TGTGCCAGCAGCGGGCCAACAGGGGGGACACAAAACACTGAAGCTTTCTTT
TRBV19	many	TRBD1	TRBJ2-1	CASRGPGQGLNEQFF	TGTGCCAGTAGGGGGCCGGGACAGGGATTGAATGAGCAGTTCTTC
TRBV12-3/TRBV12-4	NA	NA	TRBJ2-5	CASSIAETQYF	TGCGCCAGCAGTATAGCAGAGACCCAGTACTTC
TRBV7-9	NA	NA	TRBJ2-7	CASSLSGREAYEQYF	TGTGCCAGCAGCTTAAGTGGCCGGGAAGCCTACGAGCAGTACTTC
TRBV6-5	once	TRBD1	TRBJ1-5	CASSGQGHSTPQHF	TGTGCCAGCAGTGGACAGGGACACTCGACCCCCCAGCATTTT
TRBV6-1	NA	NA	TRBJ2-3	CASSSTDTDTQYF	TGTGCCAGCAGTTCGACAGATACAGATACGCAGTATTTT
TRBV5-1	medium-sized	TRBD2	TRBJ2-1	CASSEGASGPNEQFF	TGCGCCAGCAGCGAAGGGGCTAGCGGGCCCAATGAGCAGTTCTTC
TRBV20-1	many	TRBD2	TRBJ2-3	CSARGLAGSTDTQYF	TGCAGTGCTAGAGGACTAGCGGGTAGCACAGATACGCAGTATTTT
TRBV5-1	NA	TRBD1	TRBJ1-1	CASSSSGTGGNTEAFF	TGCGCCAGCAGCTCATCCGGGACAGGGGGGAACACTGAAGCTTTCTTT
TRBV12-3/TRBV12-4	NA	NA	TRBJ1-2	CASSLSGRANYGYTF	TGTGCCAGCAGTCTCTCAGGGAGAGCTAACTATGGCTACACCTTC
TRBV20-1	NA	TRBD1	TRBJ1-2	CSASSTGAINYGYTF	TGCAGTGCTTCATCAACAGGGGCAATTAACTATGGCTACACCTTC
TRBV15	NA	NA	TRBJ2-7	CATSRGRTYEQYF	TGTGCCACCAGCAGAGGCAGGACCTACGAGCAGTACTTC
TRBV20-1	medium-sized	NA	TRBJ2-3	CSARETAAGDTQYF	TGCAGTGCTAGAGAGACGGCAGCAGGAGATACGCAGTATTTT
TRBV9	NA	TRBD2	TRBJ2-3	CASGLAGDTQYF	TGTGCCAGTGGACTAGCGGGAGATACGCAGTATTTT
TRBV5-6	few	NA	TRBJ2-1	CASSLRPNGNSEQFF	TGTGCCAGCAGCTTGCGGCCGAACGGTAATAGTGAGCAGTTCTTC
TRBV7-8	many	TRBD1	TRBJ1-5	CASSPPDRAANQPQHF	TGTGCCAGCAGCCCCCCGGACAGGGCGGCTAATCAGCCCCAGCATTTT
TRBV20-1	NA	NA	TRBJ2-1	CSARDGGSYDEQFF	TGCAGTGCTAGAGATGGAGGGAGCTACGATGAGCAGTTCTTC
TRBV7-2	NA	NA	TRBJ1-5	CASSLWGNQPQHF	TGTGCCAGCAGCTTATGGGGCAATCAGCCCCAGCATTTT
TRBV20-1	NA	NA	TRBJ2-1	CSARPRRTRSYNEQFF	TGCAGTGCTAGACCCCGGAGGACCCGCTCCTACAATGAGCAGTTCTTC
TRBV5-1	few	NA	TRBJ1-4	CASSSTPILQGANEKLFF	TGCGCCAGCAGCTCGACTCCCATCTTACAGGGTGCTAATGAAAAACTGTTTTTT
TRBV14	NA	NA	TRBJ2-5	CASSQDPVETQYF	TGTGCCAGCAGCCAAGATCCGGTTGAGACCCAGTACTTC
TRBV5-1	medium-sized	NA	TRBJ2-3	CASSLGADTDTQYF	TGCGCCAGCAGCTTGGGGGCAGATACAGATACGCAGTATTTT
TRBV18	many	TRBD2	TRBJ2-1	CASSPLAGGPNNEQFF	TGTGCCAGCTCACCACTAGCGGGGGGCCCCAACAATGAGCAGTTCTTC
TRBV20-1	NA	TRBD1	TRBJ2-7	CGARGIRDRGSSEQYF	TGCGGTGCTAGGGGTATCCGGGACAGGGGTTCCTCCGAGCAGTACTTC
TRBV6-6	medium-sized	TRBD1	TRBJ2-5	CASTATGGGETQYF	TGTGCCAGCACCGCGACAGGGGGCGGTGAGACCCAGTACTTC
TRBV29-1	medium-sized	NA	TRBJ2-5	CSAYRGGARETQYF	TGCAGCGCCTATCGTGGGGGCGCGAGGGAGACCCAGTACTTC
TRBV6-1	NA	TRBD1	TRBJ2-1	CASDRGALSYNEQFF	TGTGCCAGTGACAGGGGGGCACTCTCCTACAATGAGCAGTTCTTC
TRBV6-5	NA	NA	TRBJ2-1	CASSTGPQDEQFF	TGTGCCAGCAGCACGGGGCCCCAGGATGAGCAGTTCTTC
TRBV6-6	few	NA	TRBJ1-5	CASSYYSGLSNQPQHF	TGTGCCAGCAGTTACTATTCAGGGTTGAGCAATCAGCCCCAGCATTTT
TRBV5-1	NA	TRBD2	TRBJ2-1	CASGLAGGLAGRTEFF	TGCGCCAGCGGCTTGGCCGGGGGACTAGCGGGGAGAACGGAGTTCTTC
TRBV9	NA	NA	TRBJ1-1	CASSGLGGADTEAFF	TGTGCCAGCAGCGGCCTAGGGGGGGCGGACACTGAAGCTTTCTTT
TRBV7-8	medium-sized	TRBD1	TRBJ1-2	CASSPPLGQGALGYTF	TGTGCCAGCAGCCCCCCCCTTGGGCAGGGGGCGCTTGGCTACACCTTC